Below are 14 T cell receptor beta chains sequenced from a single sample in a study of cytomegalovirus exposure and HLA in healthy donors. PCR involved 60 Vbeta and 13 Jbeta primers. Clones were sequenced by immunoSEQ multiplex PCR, and TCRdb holds only the in-frame ones, with some missing. Of some 170,000 clones listed, around four fifths are singletons. Material for sequencing was PBMCs. Receptors were obtained from a man aged 18 to 30 in good health and CMV-seropositive.

The chain employs TRBV27 and TRBJ2-1, with TRBD1 as a possible D gene (6 bases). The CDR3 is 15 residues long. Germline CDR1 reads MNHEY; CDR2 reads SMNVEV (reference sequence). V lost 6 bases and J 9 bases, leaving 21 bases between the germline ends. In nucleotides, the CDR3 is TGTGCCAGCAGGCAGCAGTGGGGGCCCCTTTTTGAGCAGTTCTTC. Protein sequence: CASRQQWGPLFEQFF.

CDR3 in DNA: TGTGCCAGCAGAGAAAAGTGGGGGGGCATCCTCTCCTACGAGCAGTACTTC. Protein: CASREKWGGILSYEQYF. The J gene is TRBJ2-7, the V gene TRBV2; TRBD2 might be the D (7 bases). This CDR3 has 17 residues. The germline gives CDR1 SNHLY, CDR2 FYNNEI. Trimming removed 6 bases at V and 0 bases at J, with 21 bases between. The variable domain in full, completed from reference TRBV2 and TRBJ2-7, reads EPEVTQTPSHQVTQMGQEVILRCVPISNHLYFYWYRQILGQKVEFLVSFYNNEISEKSEIFDDQFSVERPDGSNFTLKIRSTKLEDSAMYFCASREKWGGILSYEQYFGPGTRLTVT.

This clone was found a few times. The rearrangement links TRBV11-2 to TRBJ2-7, with 9 positions matching TRBD1. CDR3 length equals 15 residues. With V trimmed by 5 bases and J by 5 bases, 10 bases remained unmatched. CDR1 and CDR2 (germline): SGHAT, FQNNGV. The CDR3 coding sequence is TGTGCCAGCAGCCGAGAGGGACAGGGTATCCACGAGCAGTACTTC. Its protein product is CASSREGQGIHEQYF.

The gene calls are TRBV27 and TRBJ2-3; 8 nucleotides align to TRBD2. The CDR3 runs to 14 residues. With V trimmed by 8 bases and J by 2 bases, 6 bases remained unmatched. The V gene's germline CDR1 is MNHEY and CDR2 SMNVEV (reference sequence). The CDR3 reads CASSRGGHTDTQYF. The DNA of the CDR3 is TGTGCCAGCTCCCGGGGGGGACACACAGATACGCAGTATTTT.

This clone was detected once. The V gene is TRBV2, the J gene TRBJ1-4, with 9 nucleotides matching TRBD1. The length of the CDR3 is 14 residues. Germline V lookup: CDR1 SNHLY, CDR2 FYNNEI. The V segment lost 3 bases and the J segment 8 bases; nucleotides outside the gene matches: 4. CDR3 sequence: CASSEGQGSEKLFF. The CDR3 DNA reads TGTGCCAGCAGTGAGGGACAGGGTAGCGAAAAACTGTTTTTT.

This clone has just one count. Germline is not matched at one junction end, which may reflect a read error. V gene TRBV5-6 combines with J gene TRBJ2-7, with D maybe TRBD1 (7 bases). The CDR3 is 14 amino acids. Germline assignment: CDR1 SGHDT and CDR2 YYEEEE. The CDR3 DNA is TGTGCCAGCAGCTTGGAGGGCAGGGGGGATGAGAAGGGCTTC. Translated, it gives CASSLEGRGDEKGF.

The V gene is TRBV7-9, the J gene TRBJ2-7; a possible D gene is TRBD1 (5 bases). Germline V gene data show CDR1 as SEHNR and CDR2 as FQNEAQ (reference sequence). The CDR3 extends over 12 amino acids. Trimming took 6 bases from V and 3 from J, leaving 9 bases between them. CDR3 nucleotides: TGTGCCAGCAGGGACAACAACTACGAGCAGTACTTC. It translates to CASRDNNYEQYF.

The rearrangement uses TRBV2 and TRBJ2-3; D not certain. The germline V and J ends were trimmed by 3 bases and 0 bases, with 7 bases remaining between them. The CDR3 has 14 amino acids. Germline CDR1 is SNHLY and CDR2 is FYNNEI. The CDR3 sequence is CASSDLTSTDTQYF. CDR3 coding DNA: TGTGCCAGCAGTGATCTGACTAGCACAGATACGCAGTATTTT.

As concerns this clone: The CDR3 does not close with the conserved phenylalanine or tryptophan, likely indicating a read error. The CDR3 loop is CASSYSAQQNSPLHL. The CDR3 DNA is TGTGCCAGCAGTTACTCGGCACAGCAAAATTCACCCCTCCACCTT. The chain employs TRBV6-5 and TRBJ1-6, with D hard to call. The length of the CDR3 is 15 residues. The germline CDR1 and CDR2 sequences are MNHEY and SVGAGI. With 0 bases removed from V and 7 bases from J, the gap between germline ends came to 10 bases.

The J gene is TRBJ2-5, the V gene TRBV6-6, with D unresolved. The germline V and J ends were trimmed by 4 bases and 5 bases, with 11 bases remaining between them. CDR1 and CDR2 (germline): MNHNY, SVGAGI (reference sequence). The CDR3 loop spans 13 amino acids. This CDR3 reads CASSSPYSETQYF. CDR3 DNA sequence: TGTGCCAGCAGTTCCCCGTACTCCGAGACCCAGTACTTC.

This clone was recorded a few times. This rearrangement joins TRBV25-1 to TRBJ2-7; D gene uncertain. Looked up from germline, CDR1 is MGHDK and CDR2 is SYGVNS. The CDR3 totals 15 residues. V was clipped by 1 base and J by 5 bases, with 15 bases between them. Here the CDR3 DNA reads TGTGCCAGCAGTGAATTTGGCACCAATCTTGACGAGCAGTACTTC. This encodes CASSEFGTNLDEQYF.

The chain carries TRBV5-1 and TRBJ2-2; 8 bases fit TRBD2. Trimming took 6 bases from V and 1 from J; bases not matched to a gene: 5. From germline, CDR1 is SGHRS and CDR2 YFSETQ. CDR3 length equals 15 residues. CDR3: CASNPLAGNTGELFF. As DNA, the CDR3 is TGCGCCAGCAACCCTCTAGCGGGGAACACCGGGGAGCTGTTTTTT.

V is TRBV5-4 and J is TRBJ2-1; 9 bases are a match to TRBD2. With 0 bases clipped from V and 0 bases from J, the junction kept 4 bases outside the gene matches. The germline V gene encodes CDR1 SGHNT and CDR2 YYREEE (reference sequence). The CDR3 contains 17 residues. The CDR3 DNA reads TGTGCCAGCAGCTTGGAGGCGGGGGGGAGCTCCTACAATGAGCAGTTCTTC. Its translation is CASSLEAGGSSYNEQFF.

The genes are TRBV2 and TRBJ2-5; D is uncertain. The better agreement between TRBJ2-7 and the DNA end casts doubt on the J call. CDR1 is SNHLY, CDR2 FYNNEI, per germline. This CDR3 is built from 12 residues. The CDR3 loop is CASQTVTYEQYF. The CDR3 DNA sequence: TGTGCCAGCCAAACAGTAACCTACGAGCAGTACTTC.